The 13 T cell receptor beta chains reported below all come from one sample, sequenced in a study of somatic mutations in cytotoxic T cells in rheumatoid arthritis. This table comes from immunoSEQ multiplex PCR, and its TCRdb copy is limited to in-frame clones, with some not included. The table includes almost 7,500 clones, about 70% detected once. Sequences were obtained from CD8+ T cells sorted from blood. The receptors here all came from an adult with rheumatoid arthritis.

The gene calls are TRBV27 and TRBJ1-2; a weak D match, TRBD1 (5 bases). V lost 6 bases, J lost 6 bases, and 11 bases lay in between. This CDR3 is 12 amino acids long. CDR1 and CDR2 (germline): MNHEY, SMNVEV (reference sequence). The CDR3 DNA follows: TGTGCCAGCAGCGGCGGGGACCATGGCTACACCTTC. Its protein is CASSGGDHGYTF.

This clone has just a few counts. This chain links TRBV4-2 with TRBJ2-6; D ambiguous. Germline CDR1 LGHNA, CDR2 YNFKEQ. The CDR3 covers 16 residues. V was clipped by 0 bases and J by 4 bases, with 10 bases between them. The CDR3 nucleotides read TGTGCCAGCAGCCAAGATGGCCCCACCGGGGCCAACGTCCTGACTTTC. It is translated as CASSQDGPTGANVLTF.

J is TRBJ2-3 and V is TRBV6-1; D is tentatively TRBD1 or TRBD2 (5 bases each). Germline V lookup: CDR1 MNHNS, CDR2 SASEGT. CDR3 length equals 14 residues. Trimming left V 10 bases short and J 2 bases short, with 16 bases between. The DNA of the CDR3 is TGTGCCACCAATGGTTGGGGGTTCACAGATACGCAGTATTTT. Its translation is CATNGWGFTDTQYF.

This chain links TRBV9 with TRBJ2-3, with TRBD2 matching 16 bases. V gave up 3 bases and J gave up 5 bases; unmatched junction bases: 6. The V gene's germline CDR1 is SGDLS and CDR2 YYNGEE. There are 17 residues in the CDR3. The CDR3 spells CASSGGTSGRVIDTQYF. CDR3 DNA: TGTGCCAGCAGCGGGGGGACTAGCGGGAGGGTTATAGATACGCAGTATTTT. The full variable domain, in which reference TRBV9 and TRBJ2-3 provide the parts outside the CDR3, is DSGVTQTPKHLITATGQRVTLRCSPRSGDLSVYWYQQSLDQGLQFLIQYYNGEERAKGNILERFSAQQFPDLHSELNLSSLELGDSALYFCASSGGTSGRVIDTQYFGPGTRLTVL.

V usage is TRBV4-1 and J usage is TRBJ2-5; TRBD2 matches at 8 bases. The CDR3 is made up of 15 amino acids. V shed 1 base, J shed 2 bases, and the junction held 3 bases outside the gene matches. Germline V gene sequence: CDR1 MGHRA, CDR2 YSYEKL. The CDR3 DNA reads TGCGCCAGCAGCCAAGTGCCGGGGGGGCAAGAGACCCAGTACTTC. Translation: CASSQVPGGQETQYF.

The chain recombines TRBV4-1 with TRBJ1-4; perhaps TRBD1 as D (5 bases). The germline V gene encodes CDR1 MGHRA and CDR2 YSYEKL. Trimming stripped 4 bases from V and 7 bases from J, with 22 bases between. This CDR3 has 17 amino acids. The CDR3, as DNA: TGCGCCAGCAGCCGGGGGGGAGAAACAGGTGGTAGTGAAAAACTGTTTTTT. This translates into CASSRGGETGGSEKLFF.

The gene calls are TRBV5-1 and TRBJ1-6; weak D call: TRBD1 (6 bases). Trimming stripped 4 bases from V and 6 bases from J, with 11 bases between. CDR1 SGHRS and CDR2 YFSETQ come from the germline V gene. The CDR3 consists of 14 residues. The CDR3 nucleotides are TGCGCCAGCAGCCTACAGGGACTTAATTCACCCCTCCACTTT. Translation gives CASSLQGLNSPLHF.

The rearrangement links TRBV4-2 to TRBJ2-7, with a tentative D call TRBD1 (8 bases). Trimming pared 0 bases from V and 3 bases from J, leaving 18 bases between. Looked up from germline, CDR1 is LGHNA and CDR2 is YNFKEQ. The CDR3 consists of 17 residues. The CDR3 DNA is TGTGCCAGCAGCCAAGAGGCGACAGGGGAGGGGGGCTACGAGCAGTACTTC. Protein product: CASSQEATGEGGYEQYF.

V and J are TRBV29-1 and TRBJ2-1; D tentatively fits TRBD1 or TRBD2 (6 bases each). CDR1 is SQVTM, CDR2 ANQGSEA, per germline. Trimming removed 5 bases from V and 2 bases from J, with 10 bases in between. This CDR3 has 13 amino acids. The CDR3 bases are TGCAGCGTTTTCGGGGGCACCTACAATGAGCAGTTCTTC. It yields the protein CSVFGGTYNEQFF.

This sequence joins TRBV6-1 and TRBJ2-1; 14 bases match TRBD2. V lost 0 bases and J lost 8; bases outside the gene matches: 9. CDR3 length: 18 residues. CDR1 is MNHNS, CDR2 SASEGT, per germline. As DNA, the CDR3 is TGTGCCAGCAGTGAAGCGCTTCTGGGACTAGCGGGAGAAGATGAGCAGTTCTTC. Residues: CASSEALLGLAGEDEQFF.

The chain carries TRBV21-1 and TRBJ2-6; the D segment call TRBD1 is taken from the table without a DNA check. TRBV21-1 is a documented pseudogene. This CDR3 has 18 residues. The CDR3 sequence is CASSKARRQQTGANVLTF. The CDR3 DNA reads as TGTGCCAGCAGCAAAGCGCGAAGGCAACAGACTGGGGCCAACGTCCTGACTTTC.

The chain couples TRBV4-1 to TRBJ2-2; D gene unclear. V was cut by 4 bases and J by 5 bases, with 11 bases left in between. From germline, CDR1 is MGHRA and CDR2 YSYEKL. The CDR3 extends over 14 amino acids. CDR3 sequence: CASSRSGGTGELFF. CDR3 in DNA: TGCGCCAGCAGCCGATCTGGTGGGACCGGGGAGCTGTTTTTT.

This clone ranks as medium-sized. The gene calls are TRBV2 and TRBJ2-7; 8 bases map to TRBD2. V lost 6 bases and J lost 5; bases outside the gene matches: 12. The CDR3 contains 15 residues. Germline lookup yields CDR1 SNHLY and CDR2 FYNNEI. The CDR3 DNA reads as TGTGCCAGCAGCGACCTTCTTCGGGGGGGCGACGAGCAGTACTTC. The encoded protein is CASSDLLRGGDEQYF.